A single sample is the source of the 14 T cell receptor beta chains below, sequenced in a study of T cell clusters in autoimmune cytopenias. TRB rearrangements were amplified by touch-down multiplex PCR with mixed TRB-A/B primers. TCRdb reanalyzed the multiplex PCR reads and collapses them to one entry per CDR3 protein, without DNA. The sample table includes around 8,200 distinct CDR3 sequences. Each sample's input was about 270 ng genomic DNA, 38,000 or so genome equivalents. Specimen: peripheral blood. The receptors originated from a human donor with an autoimmune cytopenia or autoimmune hepatitis (not recorded which).

V usage is TRBV6-4 and J usage is TRBJ2-3; TCRdb lists TRBD2, though no DNA is available to test this call. CDR3 size: 15 residues. In germline, CDR1 is MRHNA, CDR2 SNTAGT. Here the CDR3 reads CASSDTAGSTDTQYF.

The CDR3 protein is CSARGAGQGYTF. This chain connects TRBV20-1 to TRBJ1-2. Germline V lookup: CDR1 DFQATT, CDR2 SNEGSKA (reference sequence). The CDR3 contains 12 residues.

The CDR3 here is CASSFFSAGLNNEQFF. The rearrangement uses TRBV12-3 or TRBV12-4 and TRBJ2-1; TCRdb's D gene call, TRBD2, goes unchecked for lack of DNA. CDR3 length: 16 residues.

The V gene is TRBV12-3 or TRBV12-4, the J gene TRBJ2-3; TCRdb proposes TRBD1, but this gene call is untestable without DNA. The CDR3 totals 15 residues. CDR3 residues: CASTATGPFTDTQYF.

The chain has TRBV15 and TRBJ2-5; the D gene TCRdb calls, TRBD1, cannot be checked with no DNA. CDR3 length: 15 amino acids. Per germline, CDR1 LNHNV and CDR2 YYDKDF (reference sequence). The CDR3 region is CATSRQGRSVETQYF.

This clonotype is medium-sized by frequency. The rearrangement uses TRBV29-1 and TRBJ2-7; absent DNA, TCRdb's TRBD1 call cannot be checked. The CDR3 totals 13 residues. The germline gives CDR1 SQVTM, CDR2 ANQGSEA. CDR3 sequence reads: CVVSGVDGYEQYF.

V and J are TRBV6-1 and TRBJ2-3; TCRdb's D call of TRBD2 is untestable without DNA. This CDR3 has 16 residues. CDR1 MNHNS and CDR2 SASEGT come from the germline V gene. The CDR3 spells CASSDQSGRALDTQYF.

The J gene is TRBJ1-4, the V gene TRBV24-1. Germline V lookup: CDR1 KGHDR, CDR2 SFDVKD. This CDR3 comprises 14 residues. CDR3 in amino acids: CATRDRASNEKLFF.

The V call is TRBV7-9, the J call TRBJ1-2. Germline assignment: CDR1 SEHNR and CDR2 FQNEAQ (reference sequence). The CDR3 runs 14 residues. The CDR3 spells CASSLDAGTGGYTF.

Measured by frequency, this clonotype is medium-sized (0.01 to 0.1%). The gene calls are TRBV6-2 or TRBV6-3 and TRBJ2-3; without DNA, the TCRdb call of TRBD2 cannot be checked. Germline V CDR1 and CDR2: MNHEY, SVGEGT. The CDR3 loop spans 17 amino acids. CDR3 in amino acids: CASSLGTSGTSTDTQYF.

The gene calls are TRBV6-1 and TRBJ2-7. Germline V gene sequence: CDR1 MNHNS, CDR2 SASEGT. The CDR3 is made up of 14 amino acids. The CDR3 reads CASSSTSDSYEQYF.

According to its frequency, this clonotype is medium-sized (0.01 to 0.1%). The V gene is TRBV6-5, the J gene TRBJ1-6. The CDR3 has 13 residues. Germline V gene lookup returns CDR1 MNHEY and CDR2 SVGAGI. The CDR3: CASSLDPNSPLHF.

Judged by frequency, this clonotype is large. The chain employs TRBV27 and TRBJ2-1; TCRdb selects TRBD2, and the lack of DNA leaves this call unchecked. CDR1 MNHEY and CDR2 SMNVEV come from the germline V gene (reference sequence). CDR3 length: 18 residues. The CDR3 sequence is CASSPWTSGGTSYNEQFF.

This clonotype is identified as medium-sized from frequency. CDR3 sequence reads: CSVKTGEQPQHF. The gene calls are TRBV29-1 and TRBJ1-5; with no DNA, the TCRdb D assignment of TRBD1 cannot be verified. Germline loops: CDR1 SQVTM, CDR2 ANQGSEA. This CDR3 region has 12 residues.